The rows below give T cell receptor beta chains drawn from one sample of a study of T cell changes during pregnancy in multiple sclerosis. Assay: immunoSEQ multiplex PCR; the TCRdb copy retains only in-frame clones and omits some. The table lists approximately 60,000 clones, less than 95% of them singletons, with 3% to 4% in the top ten. Sequences were derived from peripheral blood, sampled after pregnancy. The source of these receptors is a female donor in good health, enrolled as a control in a pregnancy study. CDR3s include the opening cysteine and the closing phenylalanine or tryptophan. Each record gives: CDR3 protein, CDR3 DNA, D gene, V gene, J gene, CDR3 length, clone size. A D gene is named only where the DNA matches it firmly. Clone size, where shown, is once, few, many, or a class for clones that have expanded.

CDR3 protein: CASAQRGTGELFF
CDR3 DNA: TGTGCCAGCGCCCAACGAGGCACCGGGGAGCTGTTTTTT
D gene: -
V gene: TRBV4-2
J gene: TRBJ2-2
CDR3 length: 13
clone size: -

CDR3 protein: CASSLRGTDTQYF
CDR3 DNA: TGTGCCAGCAGCTTGCGGGGCACAGATACGCAGTATTTT
D gene: -
V gene: TRBV5-6
J gene: TRBJ2-3
CDR3 length: 13
clone size: once

CDR3 protein: CASNSPAGGSNGYTF
CDR3 DNA: TGTGCCAGTAACTCACCCGCAGGGGGCTCGAATGGCTACACCTTC
D gene: TRBD1
V gene: TRBV28
J gene: TRBJ1-2
CDR3 length: 15
clone size: once

CDR3 protein: CASSQDYTGELFF
CDR3 DNA: TGCGCCAGCAGCCAAGACTACACCGGGGAGCTGTTTTTT
D gene: -
V gene: TRBV4-3
J gene: TRBJ2-2
CDR3 length: 13
clone size: -

CDR3 protein: CASEGGGETQYF
CDR3 DNA: TGTGCCAGCGAGGGCGGGGGAGAGACCCAGTACTTC
D gene: TRBD2
V gene: TRBV7-6
J gene: TRBJ2-5
CDR3 length: 12
clone size: -

CDR3 protein: CASSLRGQGGNTIYF
CDR3 DNA: TGTGCCAGCAGTCTCAGGGGGCAAGGTGGAAACACCATATATTTT
D gene: TRBD1
V gene: TRBV7-2
J gene: TRBJ1-3
CDR3 length: 15
clone size: few

CDR3 protein: CASSEPQGGGYYNEQFF
CDR3 DNA: TGCGCCAGCAGTGAGCCTCAGGGCGGGGGATACTACAATGAGCAGTTCTTC
D gene: TRBD2
V gene: TRBV10-1
J gene: TRBJ2-1
CDR3 length: 17
clone size: -

CDR3 protein: CASSVQGTSTEAFF
CDR3 DNA: TGTGCCAGCAGCGTACAGGGTACGAGCACTGAAGCTTTCTTT
D gene: -
V gene: TRBV11-3
J gene: TRBJ1-1
CDR3 length: 14
clone size: -

CDR3 protein: CASSRAESGSGANVLTF
CDR3 DNA: TGCGCCAGCAGCCGCGCGGAGAGTGGCTCTGGGGCCAACGTCCTGACTTTC
D gene: -
V gene: TRBV4-3
J gene: TRBJ2-6
CDR3 length: 17
clone size: -

CDR3 protein: CASSLQGLVWGYTF
CDR3 DNA: TGTGCCAGCAGTTTACAGGGTCTGGTCTGGGGCTACACCTTC
D gene: -
V gene: TRBV28
J gene: TRBJ1-2
CDR3 length: 14
clone size: -